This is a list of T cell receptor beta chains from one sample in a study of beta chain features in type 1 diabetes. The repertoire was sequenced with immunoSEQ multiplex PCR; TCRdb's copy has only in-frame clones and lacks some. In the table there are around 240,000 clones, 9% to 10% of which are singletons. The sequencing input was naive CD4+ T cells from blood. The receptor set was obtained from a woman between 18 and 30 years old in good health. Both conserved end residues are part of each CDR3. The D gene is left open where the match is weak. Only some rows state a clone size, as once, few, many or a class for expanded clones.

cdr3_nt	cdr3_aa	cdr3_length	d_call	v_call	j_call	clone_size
TGTGCCAGCAGCGTAGATGGGACACCCGAGCAGTACTTC	CASSVDGTPEQYF	13	.	TRBV9	TRBJ2-7	.
TGTGCCAGCAGCTTATTCCTCACGGAGAATTCACCCCTCCACTTT	CASSLFLTENSPLHF	15	.	TRBV7-2	TRBJ1-6	.
TGTGCCAGCAGCCCATGGAGCTCTGGGGCCAACGTCCTGACTTTC	CASSPWSSGANVLTF	15	.	TRBV7-9	TRBJ2-6	.
TGTGCCAGCTCACCACCAGGGGGCCACGAGCAGTACTTC	CASSPPGGHEQYF	13	TRBD1	TRBV18	TRBJ2-7	.
TGTGCCACCACAGGGGGCTTCAATCAGCCCCAGCATTTT	CATTGGFNQPQHF	13	TRBD1	TRBV19	TRBJ1-5	few
TGTGCCAGCAGCGGCTCATCAGGGGGAAGCACAGATACGCAGTATTTT	CASSGSSGGSTDTQYF	16	TRBD1	TRBV5-4	TRBJ2-3	few
TGCGCCAGCAGCCTCGGACAGAGCACAGATACGCAGTATTTT	CASSLGQSTDTQYF	14	.	TRBV5-1	TRBJ2-3	few
TGTGCCAGTAGTCCCCCGGGACTAGTAACCTACAATGAGCAGTTCTTC	CASSPPGLVTYNEQFF	16	TRBD2	TRBV19	TRBJ2-1	few
TGTGCCAGCAGCTTAGGGGCCGGGACAGAGTTTTTCGGGGAGCTGTTTTTT	CASSLGAGTEFFGELFF	17	TRBD1	TRBV7-6	TRBJ2-2	few
TGTGCCAGCAGTCGGGCGGGACAGGGCACTAGCACAGATACGCAGTATTTT	CASSRAGQGTSTDTQYF	17	TRBD1	TRBV27	TRBJ2-3	.
TGTGCCAGCAGTCCGAGACGGCTAGTCAACGAGCAGTACTTC	CASSPRRLVNEQYF	14	.	TRBV28	TRBJ2-7	.
TGCGCCAGCGGGACAGGGGGGCGAGTTGGCACTGAAGCTTTCTTT	CASGTGGRVGTEAFF	15	TRBD1	TRBV5-1	TRBJ1-1	few
TGTGCCAGCAGCTTAGCGCCGGCAGGGGGAAACACCATATATTTT	CASSLAPAGGNTIYF	15	.	TRBV7-2	TRBJ1-3	many
TGCGCCAGCAGCAAAGGACTAGCGGGACCCGACTACAATGAGCAGTTCTTC	CASSKGLAGPDYNEQFF	17	TRBD2	TRBV5-1	TRBJ2-1	few
TGCGCCAGCAGCTCTGGACTAGCGGGAGGGCCCTACAATGAGCAGTTCTTC	CASSSGLAGGPYNEQFF	17	TRBD2	TRBV5-1	TRBJ2-1	.
TGTGCCAGCAGTGACTATGCCGGGAATTCACCCCTCCACTTT	CASSDYAGNSPLHF	14	.	TRBV6-4	TRBJ1-6	.